These 26 T cell receptor beta chains originate from one sample sequenced in a study of cytomegalovirus exposure and HLA in healthy donors. The PCR made use of 60 Vbeta and 13 Jbeta primers. Sequenced by immunoSEQ multiplex PCR; TCRdb stores in-frame clones only, minus some. This sample has roughly 140,000 clones; roughly 80% occur once, and the top ten carry about 4.3%. Sequencing was performed on PBMCs. The source is a man aged 35-49 years in good health and CMV-seronegative.

The chain recombines TRBV5-1 with TRBJ2-1, with D possibly matching TRBD1 (6 bases). Looked up from germline, CDR1 is SGHRS and CDR2 is YFSETQ. V shed 4 bases and J shed 4 bases, with 9 bases lying between them. This CDR3 spans 13 amino acids. Here the CDR3 reads CASSQTGYNEQFF. In DNA, the CDR3 is TGCGCCAGCAGCCAGACAGGATACAATGAGCAGTTCTTC.

The chain joins TRBV11-3 to TRBJ2-2; 7 bases line up with TRBD2. CDR3 size: 16 residues. Germline assignment: CDR1 SGHNT and CDR2 YENEEA. Trimming removed 5 bases from V and 0 bases from J; junction bases left unmatched: 6. CDR3 DNA: TGTGCCAGCAGCGCCTACGGGGGGACGAACACCGGGGAGCTGTTTTTT. Translating gives CASSAYGGTNTGELFF.

This rearrangement joins TRBV15 to TRBJ1-5; D might be TRBD1 (5 bases). The CDR3 length is 15 residues. The ends were cut back, 3 bases at V and 2 bases at J, with 11 bases in the middle. Germline V gene sequence: CDR1 LNHNV, CDR2 YYDKDF (reference sequence). CDR3 sequence: CATSRPGGGNQPQHF. CDR3 DNA sequence: TGTGCCACCAGCAGGCCGGGGGGGGGCAATCAGCCCCAGCATTTT.

J is TRBJ2-7 and V is TRBV28, with D hard to call. There are 13 residues in the CDR3. V lost 4 bases, J lost 2 bases, and 9 bases lay in between. Per the germline V gene, CDR1 is MDHEN and CDR2 is SYDVKM. CDR3 protein: CASSSGPPYEQYF. CDR3 DNA sequence: TGTGCCAGCAGTTCTGGGCCCCCCTACGAGCAGTACTTC.

This clone has only one observation. CDR3 sequence reads: CASSLVISGANVLTF. In nucleotides, the CDR3 is TGTGCCAGCAGCTTAGTAATCTCTGGGGCCAACGTCCTGACTTTC. This sequence joins TRBV7-2 and TRBJ2-6, with no clear D. CDR1 and CDR2 from the germline V gene are SGHTA and FQGNSA. The CDR3 is 15 amino acids. V gave up 1 base and J gave up 0 bases, with 4 bases separating them.

The chain employs TRBV28 and TRBJ1-5; TRBD1 is a possible D gene (5 bases). Germline lookup yields CDR1 MDHEN and CDR2 SYDVKM. V lost 4 bases and J 0 bases, leaving 13 bases between the germline ends. This CDR3 contains 16 residues. CDR3 protein: CASSWSLGGSNQPQHF. CDR3 sequence (DNA): TGTGCCAGCAGTTGGTCCCTGGGGGGTAGCAATCAGCCCCAGCATTTT.

The V and J genes are TRBV9 and TRBJ2-2; TRBD1 aligns across 8 bases. Losses at the gene ends were 3 bases for V and 5 bases for J; bases not matched to a gene: 6. Germline CDR1 is SGDLS and CDR2 is YYNGEE. The length of the CDR3 is 15 residues. The chain's CDR3 is CASSAGQVLTGELFF. CDR3 bases: TGTGCCAGCAGCGCGGGACAGGTATTGACCGGGGAGCTGTTTTTT.

In this sample, this clone turned up a few times. This rearrangement joins TRBV4-1 to TRBJ2-6; D gene unclear. Germline loops: CDR1 MGHRA, CDR2 YSYEKL. This CDR3 is 16 amino acids long. V dropped 1 base and J dropped 1 base, with 8 bases sitting between them. The CDR3 sequence is CASSQGRRSGANVLTF. In nucleotides, the CDR3 is TGCGCCAGCAGCCAAGGGCGCAGGTCTGGGGCCAACGTCCTGACTTTC.

CDR3 protein: CASSAKQALRGYTF. CDR3 sequence (DNA): TGTGCCAGCAGTGCAAAACAGGCTCTCCGGGGCTACACCTTC. The chain uses TRBV6-1 and TRBJ1-2; D might be TRBD1 (5 bases). The CDR3 is 14 amino acids. Trimming took 4 bases from V and 8 from J, leaving 17 bases between them. Germline V CDR1 and CDR2: MNHNS, SASEGT.

This clone appeared a single time. J is TRBJ1-1 and V is TRBV18; 8 bases are a match to TRBD1. Trimming cost V 2 bases and J 5 bases; bases outside gene matches: 7. CDR1 and CDR2 (germline): KGHSH, LQKENI. The CDR3 is 15 residues long. The CDR3 sequence is CASSPAAGGMTEAFF. DNA of the CDR3: TGTGCCAGCTCACCAGCGGCAGGGGGCATGACTGAAGCTTTCTTT.

This rearrangement joins TRBV5-5 to TRBJ1-5, with 12 bases that match TRBD1. Germline lookup yields CDR1 SGHKS and CDR2 YYEKEE (reference sequence). V lost 3 bases to trimming and J lost 2 bases; unmatched junction nucleotides: 6. The length of the CDR3 is 17 residues. CDR3 bases: TGTGCCAGCAGCTCGGGACAGGGGGCCTTAGGCAATCAGCCCCAGCATTTT. Translation: CASSSGQGALGNQPQHF.

The V call is TRBV10-3, the J call TRBJ2-5; the match to TRBD1 covers 7 bases. The J segment lost 4 bases and the V segment lost 2 bases, leaving 1 base of the junction unmatched. CDR3 size: 13 residues. Germline V lookup: CDR1 ENHRY, CDR2 SYGVKD. CDR3 protein: CAISEAGGETQYF. CDR3 in DNA: TGTGCCATCAGTGAGGCAGGGGGAGAGACCCAGTACTTC.

The genes are TRBV10-2 and TRBJ1-5; D might be TRBD1 (5 bases). The CDR3 totals 13 residues. CDR1 and CDR2 (germline): WSHSY, SAAADI. V lost 6 bases, J lost 4 bases, and 10 bases lay in between. The chain's CDR3 is CASSQGANQPQHF. The DNA for the CDR3 is TGCGCCAGCAGCCAGGGCGCGAATCAGCCCCAGCATTTT.

This clone has only one observation. In the same sample, other DNA sequences code for this CDR3. CDR3 sequence reads: CASSADRVSYNEQFF. DNA for the CDR3: TGTGCCAGCAGCGCGGACAGGGTCTCCTACAATGAGCAGTTCTTC. The chain has TRBV9 and TRBJ2-1, with 8 bases lining up with TRBD1. V shed 3 bases and J 0 bases; nucleotides not matched to a gene: 2. The CDR3 contains 15 residues. Germline values: CDR1 SGDLS, CDR2 YYNGEE.

This clone turned up a few times. The chain couples TRBV2 to TRBJ1-6; 9 bases map to TRBD1. The V gene end was trimmed by 6 bases and the J gene end by 7 bases; junction bases not matched to a gene: 13. This CDR3 contains 17 residues. Germline V gene lookup returns CDR1 SNHLY and CDR2 FYNNEI. CDR3 sequence (DNA): TGTGCCAGCAGCCGGGACAGGGTATGGGGAGGGAATTCACCCCTCCACTTT. The encoded protein is CASSRDRVWGGNSPLHF.

The chain couples TRBV4-2 to TRBJ2-5; possible D gene TRBD2, 6 bases. With 1 base removed from V and 11 bases from J, the gap between germline ends came to 11 bases. The germline V gene encodes CDR1 LGHNA and CDR2 YNFKEQ. This CDR3 spans 12 amino acids. This CDR3 is CASSQVTGEQYF. The CDR3 DNA reads TGTGCCAGCAGCCAAGTCACGGGGGAGCAGTACTTC.

This clone occurred a few times. The rearrangement uses TRBV9 and TRBJ2-3; a possible D gene is TRBD1 (6 bases). Trimming left V 4 bases short and J 5 bases short, with 20 bases between. Germline lookup yields CDR1 SGDLS and CDR2 YYNGEE. The CDR3 totals 16 residues. Written as DNA, the CDR3 is TGTGCCAGCAGCTATGACCGGGGCAGGGGCGGAGATACGCAGTATTTT. Translation gives CASSYDRGRGGDTQYF.

The chain employs TRBV9 and TRBJ2-1; no clear D gene. CDR3 length: 14 residues. V lost 0 bases to trimming and J lost 3 bases, with 7 bases between them. Germline V CDR1 and CDR2: SGDLS, YYNGEE. This CDR3 reads CASSVVTSYNEQFF. In DNA, the CDR3 is TGTGCCAGCAGCGTAGTAACGAGCTACAATGAGCAGTTCTTC.

This chain links TRBV7-6 with TRBJ2-3, with 13 bases fitting TRBD2. CDR1 SGHVS and CDR2 FNYEAQ come from the germline V gene. V gave up 6 bases and J gave up 2 bases; unmatched junction bases: 5. CDR3 length: 16 amino acids. The CDR3: CASSPGLAGDTDTQYF. In nucleotides, the CDR3 is TGTGCCAGCAGTCCTGGACTAGCGGGGGACACAGATACGCAGTATTTT.

The chain links TRBV11-2 to TRBJ2-3; TRBD2 aligns across 8 bases. The CDR3 extends over 14 amino acids. V shed 6 bases, J shed 6 bases, and the junction held 8 bases outside the gene matches. The V gene's germline CDR1 is SGHAT and CDR2 FQNNGV. CDR3 DNA sequence: TGTGCCAGCAGTTCCGGGGGGGGGCTCGATACGCAGTATTTT. As protein: CASSSGGGLDTQYF. The full variable domain, rest sourced from reference TRBV11-2 and TRBJ2-3, is EAGVAQSPRYKIIEKRQSVAFWCNPISGHATLYWYQQILGQGPKLLIQFQNNGVVDDSQLPKDRFSAERLKGVDSTLKIQPAKLEDSAVYLCASSSGGGLDTQYFGPGTRLTVL.

The genes are TRBV5-4 and TRBJ2-5, with D possibly matching TRBD2 (6 bases). This CDR3 has 16 amino acids. Per germline, CDR1 SGHNT and CDR2 YYREEE (reference sequence). V gave up 0 bases and J gave up 4 bases, with 16 bases separating them. The CDR3 loop reads CASSLDGGAAGETQYF. CDR3 DNA sequence: TGTGCCAGCAGCTTGGACGGCGGGGCGGCGGGAGAGACCCAGTACTTC.

This chain connects TRBV9 to TRBJ2-7, with D tentatively TRBD1 (5 bases). Germline values: CDR1 SGDLS, CDR2 YYNGEE. Trimming took off 0 bases at V and 7 bases at J, with 11 bases between the two ends. The CDR3 loop spans 13 amino acids. CDR3: CASSVDHRREQYF. CDR3 bases: TGTGCCAGCAGCGTAGATCACAGGCGAGAGCAGTACTTC.

This clone was seen only once. This chain connects TRBV5-4 to TRBJ2-1, with 11 bases fitting TRBD2. The V and J ends lost 7 bases and 4 bases, in that order; junction bases with no gene match: 7. The germline V gene encodes CDR1 SGHNT and CDR2 YYREEE (reference sequence). The CDR3 sequence is 15 residues long. CDR3 DNA sequence: TGTGCCAGCTTGGGAGGGACTAGCGGATACAATGAGCAGTTCTTC. Translation gives CASLGGTSGYNEQFF.

The chain employs TRBV5-1 and TRBJ2-5; D is unclear. The ends were cut back, 4 bases at V and 3 bases at J, with 4 bases in the middle. The CDR3 spans 11 residues. The germline V gene has CDR1 SGHRS and CDR2 YFSETQ. The CDR3 loop reads CASSAEETQYF. The CDR3 DNA reads as TGCGCCAGCAGCGCGGAAGAGACCCAGTACTTC. Using reference TRBV5-1 and TRBJ2-5 for the parts outside the CDR3, the full variable domain is KAGVTQTPRYLIKTRGQQVTLSCSPISGHRSVSWYQQTPGQGLQFLFEYFSETQRNKGNFPGRFSGRQFSNSRSEMNVSTLELGDSALYLCASSAEETQYFGPGTRLLVL.

The chain is built from TRBV2 and TRBJ2-7, with 8 bases fitting TRBD1. Germline CDR1 is SNHLY and CDR2 is FYNNEI. The V and J ends lost 4 bases and 8 bases, in that order; junction bases with no gene match: 7. CDR3 length: 13 residues. CDR3 region: CASSGPGGAKQYF. CDR3 in DNA: TGTGCCAGCAGTGGTCCAGGGGGCGCAAAGCAGTACTTC.

The genes are TRBV6-1 and TRBJ1-1; D unclear. The CDR3 extends over 14 amino acids. From germline, CDR1 is MNHNS and CDR2 SASEGT. V was pared by 8 bases and J by 0 bases, with 13 bases between. The CDR3 is CASRREEMNTEAFF. The CDR3, as DNA: TGTGCCAGCCGCCGCGAGGAGATGAACACTGAAGCTTTCTTT.